The 8 T cell receptor beta chains in this list originate from one sample, sequenced in a study of low-dose radiotherapy and immunotherapy resistance in tumors. Time point: after trial treatment. Treatment denoted: LDRT plus nivolumab, ipilimumab, low-dose cyclophosphamide and aspirin (RACIN trial). First-strand cDNA relied on TRAV- and TRBV-specific primers spanning alpha and beta chains. Amplification, which lasted 15 to 20 PCR cycles, used a constant-region primer and V-primer adapter to amplify TCRs. TCRdb recomputed calls from the reads with MiXCR, one row per CDR3 protein. The sample includes 39,000 or so distinct CDR3 sequences, 20% to 25% seen only once; the top ten take 8% to 9.5%. Here the sequenced sample was PBMCs, taken after low-dose radiotherapy plus immunotherapy. The receptor set was obtained from a female donor with ovarian cancer.

This clonotype was seen ten or more times. The chain combines TRBV12-3 or TRBV12-4 with TRBJ1-1, with D possibly matching TRBD1 (5 bases). CDR3 length: 13 amino acids. Trimming pared 7 bases from V and 5 bases from J, leaving 14 bases between. CDR3 residues: CASNLGGRTEAFF. Here the CDR3 DNA reads TGTGCCAGCAATTTGGGGGGGAGGACTGAAGCTTTCTTT.

The chain joins TRBV18 to TRBJ2-7; no clear D gene. Germline lookup yields CDR1 KGHSH and CDR2 LQKENI. The CDR3 length is 13 residues. V dropped 1 base and J dropped 9 bases, with 13 bases sitting between them. CDR3 loop: CASSPLAGPGQYF. The CDR3 DNA reads as TGTGCCAGCTCACCACTGGCAGGCCCGGGGCAGTACTTC.

This clonotype was picked up many times. CDR3 sequence: CSVRGQGNSPLHF. The CDR3 bases are TGCAGCGTGCGGGGACAGGGGAATTCACCCCTCCACTTT. V gene TRBV29-1 combines with J gene TRBJ1-6, with 10 bases matching TRBD1. CDR3 length: 13 residues. V trimming: 6 bases; J trimming: 7 bases; junction bases outside the gene matches: 3. Germline lookup yields CDR1 SQVTM and CDR2 ANQGSEA.

This chain connects TRBV28 to TRBJ2-7; 12 nucleotides match TRBD2. There are 16 residues in the CDR3. Germline V gene lookup returns CDR1 MDHEN and CDR2 SYDVKM. The V segment lost 3 bases and the J segment 2 bases; nucleotides outside the gene matches: 5. The CDR3 spells CASSLLTSGSPYEQYF. The CDR3 bases are TGTGCCAGCAGTTTGCTGACTAGCGGGAGTCCCTACGAGCAGTACTTC.

This clonotype occurred many times. This chain uses TRBV12-3 or TRBV12-4 with TRBJ1-1, with no clear D. V was cut by 5 bases and J by 0 bases, with 7 bases left in between. The CDR3 covers 13 residues. Here the CDR3 DNA reads TGTGCCAGCAGTCCCCTGGTGAACACTGAAGCTTTCTTT. Translated: CASSPLVNTEAFF.

This clonotype was observed at least ten times. V gene TRBV6-2 or TRBV6-3 combines with J gene TRBJ2-7; 11 bases map to TRBD1. The germline V gene encodes CDR1 MNHEY and CDR2 SVGEGT. With 11 bases clipped from V and 1 base from J, the junction kept 22 bases outside the gene matches. This CDR3 has 19 amino acids. CDR3 in amino acids: CAPAKGPGQGADQSYEQYF. CDR3 in DNA: TGTGCCCCCGCTAAAGGCCCTGGACAGGGGGCGGATCAGTCCTACGAGCAGTACTTC.

This clonotype was recorded many times. V gene TRBV2 combines with J gene TRBJ1-6; no firm D call. V was shortened by 7 bases and J by 7 bases, with 14 bases between the two germline ends. Germline V gene lookup returns CDR1 SNHLY and CDR2 FYNNEI. CDR3 length: 14 residues. The CDR3, as DNA: TGTGCCAGCATGGCCGGCCCTGGGAATTCACCCCTCCACTTT. It yields the protein CASMAGPGNSPLHF.

This clonotype was detected many times. V and J are TRBV20-1 and TRBJ2-2; 13 nucleotides align to TRBD2. Germline CDR1 DFQATT, CDR2 SNEGSKA (reference sequence). The CDR3 covers 15 residues. J lost 5 bases, V lost 6 bases, and 6 bases had no gene match. The DNA of the CDR3 is TGCAGTGCCACACTAGCGGGAGGGCCGACCGGGGAGCTGTTTTTT. Translating gives CSATLAGGPTGELFF.